This T cell receptor (beta chain) was found in a study of blood T cell repertoires in COVID-19. Looking at the study overall: Whether acute or convalescent, the COVID-19 samples came from the United States, Italy and Spain. PBMCs, B-cell-depleted T cells, or T cells provided the cDNA or gDNA that made up the material.

Under the authors' procedure: Reference gene primer amplification in the assay estimated nucleated cell counts. Assay: immunoSEQ multiplex PCR; the TCRdb copy retains only in-frame clones and omits some. V, J and clone size reflect that table, while D and trimming were determined from the DNA. The table includes about 240,000 clones, approximately 78% detected once. The ends were cut back, 5 bases at V and 5 bases at J, with 6 bases in the middle. This CDR3 region has 11 residues. Germline CDR1 reads SGHVS; CDR2 reads FNYEAQ. The gene calls are TRBV7-6 and TRBJ1-2; no firm D call. The sequencing input was peripheral blood. The clonotype originates from a woman aged 60-70 years with active or convalescent COVID-19. The CDR3, as DNA: TGTGCCAGCAGCAATCCTTATGGCTACACCTTC. Its protein product is CASSNPYGYTF.